This entry lists 7 T cell receptor beta chains sequenced from one sample in a study of cytomegalovirus exposure and HLA in healthy donors. It was with 60 Vbeta and 13 Jbeta primers that the PCR ran. The method was immunoSEQ multiplex PCR; TCRdb's version includes in-frame clones alone and lacks a portion of them. The sample yields around 180,000 clones, more than 75% seen once. The specimen was PBMCs. The receptors shown here come from a woman aged 50 to 65 in good health and CMV-seronegative.

The chain employs TRBV18 and TRBJ1-1, with no clear D. This CDR3 is 14 amino acids long. The V gene's germline CDR1 is KGHSH and CDR2 LQKENI. V was pared by 3 bases and J by 4 bases, with 12 bases between. CDR3 loop: CASSPSGSGTEAFF. The CDR3 DNA follows: TGTGCCAGCTCACCTTCGGGGAGTGGCACTGAAGCTTTCTTT.

The J gene is TRBJ1-2, the V gene TRBV6-4; the D gene is possibly TRBD1 (6 bases). There are 14 residues in the CDR3. Germline lookup yields CDR1 MRHNA and CDR2 SNTAGT. V dropped 6 bases and J dropped 2 bases, with 13 bases sitting between them. CDR3: CASSPTTGNYGYTF. The CDR3 region has the DNA TGTGCCAGCAGCCCTACTACAGGGAACTATGGCTACACCTTC.

V gene TRBV9 combines with J gene TRBJ2-5, with 7 bases matching TRBD1. V lost 4 bases and J lost 5; bases outside the gene matches: 8. CDR1 is SGDLS and CDR2 is YYNGEE in the germline V gene. This CDR3 is 14 amino acids long. CDR3 DNA: TGTGCCAGCAGCCCAGAGGTCAGGGGGGAGACCCAGTACTTC. Translated, it gives CASSPEVRGETQYF.

The rearrangement joins TRBV14 to TRBJ2-7; D may be TRBD1 (6 bases). Trimming cost V 4 bases and J 11 bases, with 21 bases left between them. This CDR3 region has 14 residues. From germline, CDR1 is SGHDN and CDR2 FVKESK. This CDR3 reads CASSPLSKQGQEYF. In nucleotides, the CDR3 is TGTGCCAGCAGCCCCCTCAGCAAGCAGGGACAAGAGTACTTC.

The V call is TRBV6-5, the J call TRBJ2-7; tentatively, D is TRBD1 (6 bases). Germline loops: CDR1 MNHEY, CDR2 SVGAGI. The V gene lost 6 bases and the J gene lost 0 bases, with 12 bases spanning the gap. The CDR3 length is 14 residues. This chain's CDR3 is CASSRTALSYEQYF. The CDR3 nucleotides read TGTGCCAGCAGCCGGACAGCTCTCTCCTACGAGCAGTACTTC.

The genes are TRBV11-1 and TRBJ1-1; D remains unclear. The ends were cut back, 3 bases at V and 7 bases at J, with 12 bases in the middle. The length of the CDR3 is 13 residues. CDR1 and CDR2 (germline): SGHAT, FQDESV (reference sequence). The CDR3 bases are TGTGCCAGCAGCTTGGAGGGAGGCGGTGAAGCTTTCTTT. Its protein is CASSLEGGGEAFF.

This clone has more than one count but fewer than ten. The V gene is TRBV5-5, the J gene TRBJ1-2; 7 positions agree with TRBD1. The CDR3 extends over 16 amino acids. Germline V gene sequence: CDR1 SGHKS, CDR2 YYEKEE (reference sequence). V dropped 0 bases and J dropped 4; count of bases not matched to a gene: 9. CDR3 coding DNA: TGTGCCAGCAGCTTGGTACCGGGACAGCTGTCCTATGGCTACACCTTC. Translating gives CASSLVPGQLSYGYTF.